The 16 T cell receptor beta chains in this list originate from one sample, sequenced in a study of tumor-infiltrating lymphocytes in primary liver carcinoma. Bulk tissue was left unsorted, and RNA and DNA were co-extracted from roughly 20-30 mg of it. Researchers generated TCR beta cDNA from 500 to 600 ng of total RNA, relying on a constant-region primer. Libraries for TCR beta were built through three nested multiplex PCR rounds, which together made up a slightly modified ARM-PCR procedure. Both of the initial two PCR rounds ran for about 11 cycles and employed TRBV1-TRBV30 forward primers alongside a C-beta reverse primer. In TCRdb, the multiplex PCR reads were re-called with MiXCR into one record per CDR3 protein. The data contain roughly 200,000 distinct CDR3 sequences, 85% of them singletons. Specimen: tumor tissue from primary liver carcinoma. Source of these receptors: a man between 35 and 55 years old with primary liver carcinoma and hepatitis B virus infection.

This clonotype was seen ten or more times. The rearrangement links TRBV14 to TRBJ2-5; 9 bases are a match to TRBD2. The length of the CDR3 is 15 residues. Per germline, CDR1 SGHDN and CDR2 FVKESK. The junction had 5 bases not matched to a gene; V was cut back by 2 bases and J by 4 bases. The CDR3 DNA is TGTGCCAGCAGCCAACCAGCGGGAGGAGTAGAGACCCAGTACTTC. Encoded protein: CASSQPAGGVETQYF. Looking up the rest from reference TRBV14 and TRBJ2-5 gives the full variable domain: EAGVTQFPSHSVIEKGQTVTLRCDPISGHDNLYWYRRVMGKEIKFLLHFVKESKQDESGMPNNRFLAERTGGTYSTLKVQPAELEDSGVYFCASSQPAGGVETQYFGPGTRLLVL.

V and J are TRBV6-6 and TRBJ1-6; TRBD1 aligns across 8 bases. Germline CDR1 reads MNHNY; CDR2 reads SVGAGI (reference sequence). V shed 7 bases and J 9 bases; nucleotides not matched to a gene: 8. The CDR3 loop spans 14 amino acids. The CDR3 sequence: CASIHTGGSSPLHF. In DNA form, the CDR3 reads TGTGCCAGCATTCACACAGGGGGAAGTTCACCCCTCCACTTT.

A note on this clonotype: A read error is possible here, since a much larger clone lies one base away. The CDR3 carries no conserved terminal phenylalanine or tryptophan, so it likely arises from a read error. The chain employs TRBV18 and TRBJ2-3; no reliable D call. Deletions cut 3 bases from V and 2 bases from J, with 0 bases between. The CDR3 consists of 11 residues. The germline CDR1 and CDR2 sequences are KGHSH and LQKENI. CDR3 DNA: TGTGCCAGCTCACCCACAGATACGCAGTATTCT. Protein: CASSPTDTQYS.

Regarding this clonotype: An end of the junction does not agree with germline; a read error may underlie this. CDR3 DNA: TGCGCCAACAGCCAAGATCCAGGCACAGATACGCAATATTTT. Translated, it gives CANSQDPGTDTQYF. The chain couples TRBV4-1 to TRBJ2-3; D is unclear. CDR1 and CDR2 (germline): MGHRA, YSYEKL. The CDR3 is made up of 14 amino acids.

Notes on this clonotype: The junction differs from germline at one of its ends, possibly a read error. The CDR3 DNA follows: TGTGCCAGGAGCTTACTGGGGACCCAGTACTTC. Its translation is CARSLLGTQYF. The chain couples TRBV5-6 to TRBJ2-5; D unresolved. The length of the CDR3 is 11 residues. The germline gives CDR1 SGHDT, CDR2 YYEEEE.

Notes on this clonotype: A single base separates this from a much larger clone, so it may be a read error. This chain joins TRBV21-1 and TRBJ2-1; the table's D gene call, TRBD2, was not cross checked with the DNA. TRBV21-1 is a pseudogene. This CDR3 is built from 16 residues. The CDR3, as DNA: TGTGGCAGTCGGATCCGCGGGAGTTTAGCCTACAATGAGCAGTTCTTC. This codes for CGSRIRGSLAYNEQFF.

Regarding this clonotype: It is likely a read error, because the conserved phenylalanine at the end of the CDR3 is missing. The chain joins TRBV5-4 to TRBJ1-5, with 9 bases identical to TRBD1. This CDR3 comprises 15 residues. CDR1 and CDR2 (germline): SGHNT, YYREEE (reference sequence). The CDR3 DNA is TGTGCTAGCAGCCCGGACAGGGGTGGCAATCAGCCCCAGCATCTT. Residues: CASSPDRGGNQPQHL.

This clonotype was recorded at least ten times. The V call is TRBV5-6, the J call TRBJ2-3; 7 bases agree with TRBD2. Germline CDR1 is SGHDT and CDR2 is YYEEEE. The CDR3 loop spans 15 amino acids. Trimming took 0 bases from V and 4 from J; bases not matched to a gene: 5. The DNA for the CDR3 is TGTGCCAGCAGCTTGGGCGGGAGTGGGGCAGATACGCAGTATTTT. Amino acids: CASSLGGSGADTQYF.

This clonotype is large within its sample. The genes are TRBV29-1 and TRBJ2-5; D is possibly TRBD1 (5 bases). The CDR3 is 14 residues long. The V end was cut by 0 bases, the J end by 4 bases, with 12 bases between. Germline V gene lookup returns CDR1 SQVTM and CDR2 ANQGSEA. The CDR3 here is CSVEDVGQGETQYF. CDR3 in DNA: TGCAGCGTTGAAGATGTCGGACAAGGAGAGACCCAGTACTTC.

This clonotype has more than one count but fewer than ten. CDR3 protein: CASRPGQGAMNIQYF. The CDR3 DNA reads TGTGCCAGTAGGCCAGGACAGGGTGCTATGAACATTCAGTACTTC. The rearrangement joins TRBV6-6 to TRBJ2-4; 8 bases fit TRBD1. Germline V lookup: CDR1 MNHNY, CDR2 SVGAGI (reference sequence). V shed 9 bases and J 7 bases; nucleotides not matched to a gene: 14. The CDR3 sequence is 15 residues long.

With regard to this clonotype: Without the conserved terminal phenylalanine or tryptophan, this CDR3 likely stems from a read error. It is unclear where the CDR3 begins or ends on the DNA, so no DNA is shown, and the CDR3 is as TCRdb lists it. V gene TRBV11-3 combines with J gene TRBJ1-1. The CDR3 comprises 13 residues, both ends counted. Germline values: CDR1 SGHNT, CDR2 YENEEA. CDR3 amino acids: CASSKATCTEALY.

This chain uses TRBV7-2 with TRBJ2-2; TRBD2 might be the D (6 bases). The CDR3 length is 15 residues. Germline values: CDR1 SGHTA, CDR2 FQGNSA. Trimming cost V 5 bases and J 7 bases, with 17 bases left between them. The DNA of the CDR3 is TGTGCCAGCAGCACCTACGGGGAGGTCTGCGGGGAGCTGTTTTTT. It is translated as CASSTYGEVCGELFF.

As concerns this clonotype: At one boundary the junction diverges from the germline segment, which might be a read error. V usage is TRBV30 and J usage is TRBJ2-1, with D possibly TRBD2 on 6 matching bases. This CDR3 has 13 residues. Germline CDR1 and CDR2: GTSNPN and SVGIG (reference sequence). CDR3 region: CAWSPCGINEQFF. CDR3 in DNA: TGTGCCTGGAGTCCCTGCGGGATCAATGAACAGTTCTTC.

As concerns this clonotype: The CDR3 does not end in the conserved phenylalanine or tryptophan, so this is likely a read error. The chain combines TRBV28 with TRBJ1-2; 9 bases agree with TRBD1. This CDR3 comprises 16 residues. J was trimmed by 4 bases and V by 6 bases; bases with no gene match: 12. CDR1 and CDR2 (germline): MDHEN, SYDVKM. In nucleotides, the CDR3 is TGTGCCAGCAGGACACCCCCCGGGACAGGGACCTATGGCTACACCCTC. It codes for CASRTPPGTGTYGYTL.

This chain connects TRBV29-1 to TRBJ2-3; 7 bases fit TRBD2. Looked up from germline, CDR1 is SQVTM and CDR2 is ANQGSEA. The CDR3 spans 13 residues. Trimming cost V 7 bases and J 5 bases; bases outside gene matches: 9. The CDR3 reads CSAQRGGIDTQYF. The CDR3 DNA reads as TGCAGCGCCCAGCGGGGTGGCATAGATACGCAGTATTTT.

Notes on this clonotype: Because the CDR3 is missing its conserved closing phenylalanine or tryptophan, this is likely a read error. Because the CDR3's place on the DNA is in doubt, the DNA is left out and the CDR3 is given as listed by TCRdb. The chain carries TRBV29-1 and TRBJ2-7; the table names TRBD1, a call not compared with the DNA. A total of 13 residues make up the CDR3, ends included. Germline CDR1 is SQVTM and CDR2 is ANQGSEA. CDR3 protein: CSVVTGYVDEQYS.